Listed here are 7 T cell receptor beta chains from one sample, sequenced in a study of T-cell memory formation after mild COVID-19. TCRdb passed the 5' RACE reads through MiXCR, listing each CDR3 protein once. Of 350,000 to 450,000 distinct CDR3 sequences listed, over 15% were seen once; the top ten hold roughly 8%. Sequenced sample: PBMCs or a T cell subset sorted from them (not recorded which). The receptors originated from an adult woman who had mild COVID-19 (a few samples of this study predate the infection). Cell type and time point are not known.

This clonotype came up many times. The chain is built from TRBV9 and TRBJ2-7, with a tentative D call TRBD2 (6 bases). This CDR3 is 15 amino acids long. V lost 0 bases and J 5 bases, leaving 15 bases between the germline ends. The V gene's germline CDR1 is SGDLS and CDR2 YYNGEE. The CDR3 region has the DNA TGTGCCAGCAGCGTAGGTTCACTAGCTAACGACGAGCAGTACTTC. Translating it yields CASSVGSLANDEQYF.

This clonotype was seen a few times. The chain joins TRBV3-1 to TRBJ2-5, with unresolved D. This CDR3 contains 13 residues. Trimming stripped 4 bases from V and 0 bases from J, with 6 bases between. Germline CDR1 LGHDT, CDR2 YNNKEL (reference sequence). The CDR3 spells CASSPPNQETQYF. CDR3 bases: TGTGCCAGCAGCCCCCCTAACCAAGAGACCCAGTACTTC.

The chain is built from TRBV21-1 and TRBJ2-1; no check of the table's D call, TRBD2, against the DNA was made. TRBV21-1 is given as a pseudogene. The CDR3 runs 19 residues. This CDR3 reads CASSSRQGASGRASNEQFF. The CDR3 DNA is TGTGCCAGCAGCTCGCGACAGGGGGCTAGCGGGAGAGCTAGCAATGAGCAGTTCTTC.

Only a few counts were recorded for this clonotype. The chain combines TRBV5-1 with TRBJ2-7, with TRBD1 matching 8 bases. J was trimmed by 3 bases and V by 0 bases; bases with no gene match: 5. CDR3 length equals 15 residues. Germline CDR1 is SGHRS and CDR2 is YFSETQ. The CDR3 nucleotides read TGCGCCAGCAGCTTGGCCGTGACAGGGGACTACGAGCAGTACTTC. It specifies CASSLAVTGDYEQYF. Full variable domain (rest looked up from reference TRBV5-1 and TRBJ2-7): KAGVTQTPRYLIKTRGQQVTLSCSPISGHRSVSWYQQTPGQGLQFLFEYFSETQRNKGNFPGRFSGRQFSNSRSEMNVSTLELGDSALYLCASSLAVTGDYEQYFGPGTRLTVT.

The chain joins TRBV25-1 to TRBJ1-2; D is undetermined. Germline V gives CDR1 MGHDK, CDR2 SYGVNS. V was pared by 2 bases and J by 3 bases, with 10 bases between. This CDR3 spans 14 amino acids. The CDR3 protein is CASSEVDRYYGYTF. CDR3 DNA sequence: TGTGCCAGCAGTGAAGTTGATAGATACTATGGCTACACCTTC.

The chain employs TRBV7-9 and TRBJ2-7, with D possibly being TRBD2 (5 bases). The V end was cut by 1 base, the J end by 5 bases, with 15 bases between. CDR1 is SEHNR, CDR2 FQNEAQ, per germline (reference sequence). CDR3 length: 15 residues. Written as DNA, the CDR3 is TGTGCCAGCAGCTTAGTGTATGAGGGCGTCGACGAGCAGTACTTC. It codes for CASSLVYEGVDEQYF.

The V and J genes are TRBV4-2 and TRBJ2-1; 10 bases line up with TRBD2. Germline V gene sequence: CDR1 LGHNA, CDR2 YNFKEQ. This CDR3 is built from 17 residues. Trimming took 0 bases from V and 5 from J; bases not matched to a gene: 7. Here the CDR3 reads CASSQEDLAGGNNEQFF. The CDR3 bases are TGTGCCAGCAGCCAAGAGGACTTAGCGGGAGGCAACAATGAGCAGTTCTTC.